The clone carrying this T cell receptor beta chain has only a few counts. Its antigen is not identified. Once RNA had been extracted, it was reverse transcribed into cDNA to act as the sequencing template. This table comes from immunoSEQ multiplex PCR, and its TCRdb copy is limited to in-frame clones, with some not included. The sample includes roughly 97,000 clones, 41% seen only once; the top ten take about 1.4%. Per germline, CDR1 SGHTA and CDR2 FQGNSA. J gave up 4 bases and V 7 bases, and 10 bases lay outside the gene matches. This CDR3 is built from 14 residues. The sample comes from a study of CD8+ T cells in alopecia areata. As for the study in general: Patients took tofacitinib for 6 to 18 months, followed by 6 drug-free months. The study's findings and limits: Patients shared TCRs less clearly than mice did, possibly owing to HLA.

This chain links TRBV7-2 with TRBJ2-7; 7 bases are shared with TRBD2. The receptor comes from a human donor with alopecia areata. Sequenced sample: CD4+ T cells sorted from blood. In nucleotides, the CDR3 is TGTGCCAGCACCGATCTAGCGGATCCTTACGAGCAGTACTTC. It specifies CASTDLADPYEQYF.